The clone carrying this T cell receptor (beta chain) has only a few counts. All enrollees were about 18 to 89 years old and from 24 US areas. Recovery among Cohort 3 donors was established by two negative PCRs, clearance, or symptom resolution. Trimming removed 3 bases from V and 5 bases from J; junction bases left unmatched: 10. The CDR3 runs to 16 residues. CDR1 and CDR2 (germline): LGHDT, YNNKEL (reference sequence). The data originate from a study of blood T cell repertoires in COVID-19. As originally analysed: Scientists estimated how many nucleated cells there were by amplifying reference gene primers. Sequenced by immunoSEQ multiplex PCR; TCRdb stores in-frame clones only, minus some. V and J calls and clone size are as listed in that table; D and trimming were resolved from the DNA. The table has some 510,000 clones, around 87% seen once.

Material for sequencing was PBMCs or T cells enriched from blood (not recorded which). The origin of this receptor is a middle-aged woman who had recovered from COVID-19. The chain employs TRBV3-1 (or the pseudogene TRBV3-2) and TRBJ2-7; 10 bases map to TRBD1. The chain's CDR3 is CASSHLPGTGEDEQYF. CDR3 nucleotides: TGTGCCAGCAGCCACCTTCCCGGGACAGGGGAGGACGAGCAGTACTTC.